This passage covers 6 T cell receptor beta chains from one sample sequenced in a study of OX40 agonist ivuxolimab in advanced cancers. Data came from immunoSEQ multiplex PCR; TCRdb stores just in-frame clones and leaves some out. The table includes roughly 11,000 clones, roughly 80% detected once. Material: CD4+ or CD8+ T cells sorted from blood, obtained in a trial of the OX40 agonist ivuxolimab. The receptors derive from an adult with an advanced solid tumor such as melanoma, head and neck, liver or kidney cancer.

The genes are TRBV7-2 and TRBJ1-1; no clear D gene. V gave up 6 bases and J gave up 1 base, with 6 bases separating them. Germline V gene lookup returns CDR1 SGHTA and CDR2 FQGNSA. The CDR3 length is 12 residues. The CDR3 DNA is TGTGCCAGCAGGACGGGGAACACTGAAGCTTTCTTT. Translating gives CASRTGNTEAFF.

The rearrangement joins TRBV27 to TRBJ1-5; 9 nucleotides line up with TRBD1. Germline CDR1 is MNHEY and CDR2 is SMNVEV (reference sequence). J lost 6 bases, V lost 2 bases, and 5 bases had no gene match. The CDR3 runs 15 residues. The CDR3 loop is CASSLSGTGSQPQHF. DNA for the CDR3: TGTGCCAGCAGTTTAAGTGGGACAGGGAGTCAGCCCCAGCATTTT.

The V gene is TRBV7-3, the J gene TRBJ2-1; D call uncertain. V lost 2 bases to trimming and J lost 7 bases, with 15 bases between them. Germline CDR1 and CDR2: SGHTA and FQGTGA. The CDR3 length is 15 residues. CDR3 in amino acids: CASSLPDAQVNEQFF. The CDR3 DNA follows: TGTGCCAGCAGCTTACCGGACGCTCAGGTGAATGAGCAGTTCTTC.

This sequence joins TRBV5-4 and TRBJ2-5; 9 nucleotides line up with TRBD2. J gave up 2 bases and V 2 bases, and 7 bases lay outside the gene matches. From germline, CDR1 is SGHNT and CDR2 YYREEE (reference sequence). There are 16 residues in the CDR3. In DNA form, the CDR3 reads TGTGCCAGCAGCTTTTTCCGCGGGAGGGCGCAAGAGACCCAGTACTTC. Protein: CASSFFRGRAQETQYF.

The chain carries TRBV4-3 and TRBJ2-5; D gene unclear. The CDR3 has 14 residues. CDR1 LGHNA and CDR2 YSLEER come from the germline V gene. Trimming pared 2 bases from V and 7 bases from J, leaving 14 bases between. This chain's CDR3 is CASSQSPPAGTQYF. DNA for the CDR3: TGCGCCAGCAGCCAATCACCCCCAGCAGGGACCCAGTACTTC.

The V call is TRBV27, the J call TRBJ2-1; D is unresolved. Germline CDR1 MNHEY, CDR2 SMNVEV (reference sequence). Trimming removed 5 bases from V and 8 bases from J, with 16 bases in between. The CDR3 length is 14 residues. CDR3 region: CASSPRLSGDEQFF. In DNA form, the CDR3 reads TGTGCCAGCAGTCCCCGACTTTCTGGGGATGAGCAGTTCTTC.